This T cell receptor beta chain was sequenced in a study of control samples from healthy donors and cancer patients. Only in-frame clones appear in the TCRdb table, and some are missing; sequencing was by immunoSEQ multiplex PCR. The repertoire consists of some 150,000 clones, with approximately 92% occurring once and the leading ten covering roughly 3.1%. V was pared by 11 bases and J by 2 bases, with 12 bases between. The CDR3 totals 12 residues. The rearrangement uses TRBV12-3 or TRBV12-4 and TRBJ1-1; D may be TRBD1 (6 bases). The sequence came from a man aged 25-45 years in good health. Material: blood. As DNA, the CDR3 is TGTGCCCTCCGGACAGCAAACACTGAAGCTTTCTTT. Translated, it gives CALRTANTEAFF.